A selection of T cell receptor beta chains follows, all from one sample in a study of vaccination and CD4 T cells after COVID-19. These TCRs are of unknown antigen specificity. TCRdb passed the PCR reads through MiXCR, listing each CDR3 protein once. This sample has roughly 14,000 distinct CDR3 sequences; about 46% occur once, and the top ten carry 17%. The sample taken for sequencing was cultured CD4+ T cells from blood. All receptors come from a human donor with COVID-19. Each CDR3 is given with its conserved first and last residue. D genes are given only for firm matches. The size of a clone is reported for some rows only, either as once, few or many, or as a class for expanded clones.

CSASSPGAGYGYTF,TGCAGTGCTAGTTCGCCGGGGGCTGGCTATGGCTACACCTTC,TRBV20-1,NA,NA,TRBJ1-2
CASSGDSYTDTQYF,TGTGCCAGCAGTGGGGACAGCTACACAGATACGCAGTATTTT,TRBV28,TRBD1,NA,TRBJ2-3
CASSPSLGGNYGYTF,TGTGCCAGCAGCCCCTCCTTGGGGGGCAACTATGGCTACACCTTC,TRBV9,NA,few,TRBJ1-2
CASRLEAGDRYEQYF,TGTGCCAGCCGCCTGGAGGCGGGGGATAGATACGAGCAGTACTTC,TRBV21-1,NA,NA,TRBJ2-7
CASSLRLGYGYTF,TGTGCCAGCAGTTTGAGACTCGGCTATGGCTACACCTTC,TRBV27,NA,NA,TRBJ1-2
CASSERVGPDTQYF,TGTGCCAGCAGTGAAAGAGTTGGTCCAGATACGCAGTATTTT,TRBV25-1,NA,NA,TRBJ2-3
CSARGTLQETQYF,TGCAGTGCTAGAGGCACTCTACAAGAGACCCAGTACTTC,TRBV20-1,NA,NA,TRBJ2-5
CASSLAWGTGELFF,TGTGCCAGCAGTTTAGCTTGGGGAACCGGGGAGCTGTTTTTT,TRBV12-3/TRBV12-4,NA,NA,TRBJ2-2
CSARAGGLAWAKNIQYF,TGCAGTGCTAGAGCCGGCGGGCTGGCTTGGGCCAAAAACATTCAGTACTTC,TRBV20-1,NA,NA,TRBJ2-4
CATGTTGDRNEQFF,TGTGCCACCGGAACGACAGGGGATAGGAATGAGCAGTTCTTC,TRBV24-1,TRBD1,few,TRBJ2-1
CSARDVVLSTGELFF,TGCAGTGCTAGAGATGTGGTTTTGAGCACCGGGGAGCTGTTTTTT,TRBV20-1,NA,few,TRBJ2-2
CASRRGTGYGYTF,TGTGCCAGCAGACGGGGTACGGGCTATGGCTACACCTTC,TRBV6-1,NA,NA,TRBJ1-2
CASSARGNTEAFF,TGTGCCAGCAGTGCCAGGGGAAACACTGAAGCTTTCTTT,TRBV6-1,NA,NA,TRBJ1-1
CASGLKTGLAGELFF,TGTGCTAGTGGTTTGAAGACAGGGTTGGCCGGGGAGCTGTTTTTT,TRBV12-5,TRBD1,NA,TRBJ2-2
CASSTNLAGGAEQYF,TGTGCCAGTAGCACCAATCTAGCGGGGGGAGCCGAGCAGTACTTC,TRBV19,TRBD2,NA,TRBJ2-7
CSATVGTKGNTIYF,TGCAGTGCTACCGTCGGGACAAAGGGAAACACCATATATTTT,TRBV20-1,NA,NA,TRBJ1-3
CASTDRGGSNTEAFF,TGTGCCAGCACGGACAGGGGGGGGTCGAACACTGAAGCTTTCTTT,TRBV6-1,TRBD1,few,TRBJ1-1
CASSKGGGTDTQYF,TGTGCCAGCAGTAAAGGGGGGGGCACAGATACGCAGTATTTT,TRBV25-1,NA,few,TRBJ2-3
CASSLLGVGETQYF,TGTGCCAGCAGTTTACTCGGGGTAGGGGAGACCCAGTACTTC,TRBV12-3/TRBV12-4,NA,NA,TRBJ2-5
CASSFRYNEKLFF,TGTGCCAGCAGTTTCCGATATAATGAAAAACTGTTTTTT,TRBV27,NA,NA,TRBJ1-4
CVELPAGNMRTEAFF,TGTGTCGAGTTACCTGCAGGGAATATGCGCACTGAAGCTTTCTTT,TRBV7-9,NA,NA,TRBJ1-1
CASSQLDTFHNEQFF,TGCGCCAGCAGCCAACTAGACACATTCCACAATGAGCAGTTCTTC,TRBV4-1,NA,NA,TRBJ2-1
CASSSTYGPLETQYF,TGTGCTAGCAGCTCCACTTACGGACCCCTTGAGACCCAGTACTTC,TRBV7-7,NA,NA,TRBJ2-5
CSERGDTGELFF,TGCAGTGAACGGGGGGACACCGGGGAGCTGTTTTTT,TRBV20-1,TRBD2,NA,TRBJ2-2
CASSVEAGLYNEQFF,TGTGCCAGCAGCGTCGAGGCAGGTCTTTACAATGAGCAGTTCTTC,TRBV9,NA,NA,TRBJ2-1
CASSQDLERGPGDTQYF,TGTGCCAGCAGCCAAGATCTTGAGCGGGGCCCTGGGGATACGCAGTATTTT,TRBV4-2,TRBD2,NA,TRBJ2-3
CASSSSTAWDEQYF,TGTGCCAGCAGCTCATCGACGGCCTGGGACGAGCAGTACTTC,TRBV11-1,NA,few,TRBJ2-7
CSAASRTGETDTQYF,TGCAGTGCTGCCTCACGTACAGGGGAGACAGATACGCAGTATTTT,TRBV20-1,TRBD1,NA,TRBJ2-3
CASSLTVPNYGYTF,TGTGCCAGCAGTTTAACAGTTCCTAACTATGGCTACACCTTC,TRBV12-3/TRBV12-4,NA,NA,TRBJ1-2
CASSTGGGRPNEQFF,TGTGCCAGCAGTACCGGTGGGGGTCGGCCCAATGAGCAGTTCTTC,TRBV6-1,NA,NA,TRBJ2-1
CSARVLAGGYQETQYF,TGCAGTGCTAGAGTACTAGCGGGGGGGTACCAAGAGACCCAGTACTTC,TRBV20-1,TRBD2,few,TRBJ2-5
CASSLGIDTNEKLFF,TGTGCCAGCAGCTTAGGTATCGATACTAATGAAAAACTGTTTTTT,TRBV7-6,NA,few,TRBJ1-4
CASGRAAGNTIYF,TGTGCCAGCGGAAGGGCGGCTGGAAACACCATATATTTT,TRBV6-1,NA,once,TRBJ1-3
CSVEGASYEQYF,TGCAGCGTCGAGGGAGCCTCCTACGAGCAGTACTTC,TRBV29-1,NA,NA,TRBJ2-7
CASSLGWGSTEAFF,TGTGCCAGCAGCTTAGGTTGGGGTAGCACTGAAGCTTTCTTT,TRBV11-2,NA,NA,TRBJ1-1
CASSQRVENTEAFF,TGTGCCAGCAGTCAACGGGTCGAGAACACTGAAGCTTTCTTT,TRBV6-1,NA,NA,TRBJ1-1
CATQPGQSGVCF,TGTGCCACCCAACCGGGACAGAGCGGGGTTTGCTTC,TRBV10-3,TRBD1,NA,TRBJ1-2
CASSLVLAGGAGEQFF,TGTGCCAGCAGCTTAGTCCTAGCGGGGGGGGCAGGGGAGCAGTTCTTC,TRBV7-2,TRBD2,NA,TRBJ2-1
CASSEVTYGYTF,TGTGCCAGCAGTGAAGTCACCTATGGCTACACCTTC,TRBV6-1,NA,NA,TRBJ1-2
CASSPSKNSPLHF,TGTGCCAGCAGCCCCTCAAAAAATTCACCCCTCCACTTT,TRBV9,NA,NA,TRBJ1-6
CASSLYNSNRGQYEQYF,TGTGCCAGCAGTTTATATAATTCGAACAGGGGGCAGTACGAGCAGTACTTC,TRBV27,TRBD1,NA,TRBJ2-7